This TCR beta chain was retrieved from a study of human T cells and chemical hapten exposure. Overall study context: Patch tests containing 0.01% DPC, applied to the upper back, were read at 6 days.

CDR1 MDHEN and CDR2 SYDVKM come from the germline V gene. The junction had 9 bases not matched to a gene; V was cut back by 5 bases and J by 1 base. The CDR3 runs to 17 residues. TCRdb analysed the RACE reads with MiXCR anew, one entry per CDR3 protein. The sample consists of about 200,000 distinct CDR3 sequences, about 22% of them appearing once. Time point described: patch test 3, about 24 weeks after DPC sensitization. Described treatment: therapeutic diphenylcyclopropenone sensitization with weekly scalp DPC. Donors, patients with alopecia ranging from 18 to 70 years old and judged suitable for DPC, provided samples.

This chain connects TRBV28 to TRBJ2-4; TRBD1 agrees at 9 bases. The TCR was taken from a woman between 40 and 55 years old with alopecia areata. Some clones in this sample may be carry-over from other donors' samples. Here the sequenced sample was whole blood, taken in connection with sensitization to the hapten diphenylcyclopropenone (DPC). Written as DNA, the CDR3 is TGTGCCAGCAGTCCCCCGCCAGGGACAGGGGCCAAAAACATTCAGTACTTC. Encoded protein: CASSPPPGTGAKNIQYF.